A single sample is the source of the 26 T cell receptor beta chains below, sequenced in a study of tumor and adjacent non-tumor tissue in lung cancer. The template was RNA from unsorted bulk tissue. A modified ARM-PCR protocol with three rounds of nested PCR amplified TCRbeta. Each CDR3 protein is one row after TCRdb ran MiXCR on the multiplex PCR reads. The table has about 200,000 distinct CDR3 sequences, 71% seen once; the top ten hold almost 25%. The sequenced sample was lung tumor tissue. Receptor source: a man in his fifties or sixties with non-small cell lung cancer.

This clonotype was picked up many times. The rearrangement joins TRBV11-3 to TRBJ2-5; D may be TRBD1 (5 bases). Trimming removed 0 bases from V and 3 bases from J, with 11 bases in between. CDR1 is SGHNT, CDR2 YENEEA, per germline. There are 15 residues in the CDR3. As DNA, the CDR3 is TGTGCCAGCAGCTTAGATGGGGCCAGAGAAGAGACCCAGTACTTC. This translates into CASSLDGAREETQYF.

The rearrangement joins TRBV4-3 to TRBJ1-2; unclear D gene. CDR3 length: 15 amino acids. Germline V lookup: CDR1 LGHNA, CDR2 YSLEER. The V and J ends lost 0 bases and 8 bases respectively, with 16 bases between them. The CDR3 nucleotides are TGCGCCAGCAGCCAAGATTGGAGGCATTCGGGCGGCTACACCTTC. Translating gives CASSQDWRHSGGYTF.

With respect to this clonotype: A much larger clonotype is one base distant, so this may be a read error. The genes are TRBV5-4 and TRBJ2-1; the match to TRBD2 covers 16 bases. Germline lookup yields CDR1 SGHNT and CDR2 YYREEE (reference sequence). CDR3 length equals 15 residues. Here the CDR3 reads CASSRGTSGGAEQIF. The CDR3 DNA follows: TGTGCCAGCAGCCGCGGGACTAGCGGGGGGGCTGAGCAGATCTTC.

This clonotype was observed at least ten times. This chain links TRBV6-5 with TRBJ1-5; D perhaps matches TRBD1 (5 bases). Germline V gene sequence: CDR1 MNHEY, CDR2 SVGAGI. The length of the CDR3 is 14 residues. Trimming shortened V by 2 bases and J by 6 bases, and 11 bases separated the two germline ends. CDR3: CASSYKGVGQPQHF. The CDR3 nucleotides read TGTGCCAGCAGTTACAAAGGGGTTGGTCAGCCCCAGCATTTT.

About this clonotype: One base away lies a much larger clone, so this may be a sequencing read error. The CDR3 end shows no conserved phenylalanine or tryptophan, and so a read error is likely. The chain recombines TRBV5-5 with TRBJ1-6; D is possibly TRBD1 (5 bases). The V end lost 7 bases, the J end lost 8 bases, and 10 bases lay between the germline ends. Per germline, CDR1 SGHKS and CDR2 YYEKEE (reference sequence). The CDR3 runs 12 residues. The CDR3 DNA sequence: TGTGCCAGCGGGTTGGGGGATTCACCCCTCCACTCT. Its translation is CASGLGDSPLHS.

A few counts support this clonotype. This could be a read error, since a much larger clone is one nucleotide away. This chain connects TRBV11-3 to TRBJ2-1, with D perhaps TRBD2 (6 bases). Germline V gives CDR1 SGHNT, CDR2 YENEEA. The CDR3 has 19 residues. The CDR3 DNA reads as TGTGCCGGCAGCTTATTCCCTCTACGCACTAGTTTAGCGGACAATGAGCAGTTCTTC. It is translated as CAGSLFPLRTSLADNEQFF.

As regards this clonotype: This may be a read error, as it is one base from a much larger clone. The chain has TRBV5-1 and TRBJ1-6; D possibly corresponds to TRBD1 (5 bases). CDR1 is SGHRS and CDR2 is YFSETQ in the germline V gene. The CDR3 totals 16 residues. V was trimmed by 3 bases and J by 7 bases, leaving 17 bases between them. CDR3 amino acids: CASSWGDPSGNSPLHF. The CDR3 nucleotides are TGCGCCAGCAGCTGGGGGGACCCGAGTGGGAATTCACCCCTCCACTTT.

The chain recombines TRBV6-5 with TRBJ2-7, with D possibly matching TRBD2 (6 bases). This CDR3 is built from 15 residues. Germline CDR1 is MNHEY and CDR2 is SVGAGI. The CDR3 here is CASGNGRVTRHEQYF. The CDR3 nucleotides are TGTGCTAGCGGCAATGGGCGAGTCACTCGCCACGAGCAGTACTTC.

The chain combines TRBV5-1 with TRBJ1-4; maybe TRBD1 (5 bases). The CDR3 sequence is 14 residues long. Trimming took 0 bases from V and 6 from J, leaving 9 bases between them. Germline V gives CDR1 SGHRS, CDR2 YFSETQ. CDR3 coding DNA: TGCGCCAGCAGCTTGGGGGGCGCGGATGAAAAACTGTTTTTT. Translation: CASSLGGADEKLFF. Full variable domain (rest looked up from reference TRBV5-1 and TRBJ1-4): KAGVTQTPRYLIKTRGQQVTLSCSPISGHRSVSWYQQTPGQGLQFLFEYFSETQRNKGNFPGRFSGRQFSNSRSEMNVSTLELGDSALYLCASSLGGADEKLFFGSGTQLSVL.

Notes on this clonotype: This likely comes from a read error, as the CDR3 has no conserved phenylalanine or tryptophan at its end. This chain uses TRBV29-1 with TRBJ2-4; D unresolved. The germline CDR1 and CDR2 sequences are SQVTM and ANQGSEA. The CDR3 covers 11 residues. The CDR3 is CTGVFENIQYY. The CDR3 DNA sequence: TGCACCGGAGTCTTTGAAAACATTCAGTACTAC.

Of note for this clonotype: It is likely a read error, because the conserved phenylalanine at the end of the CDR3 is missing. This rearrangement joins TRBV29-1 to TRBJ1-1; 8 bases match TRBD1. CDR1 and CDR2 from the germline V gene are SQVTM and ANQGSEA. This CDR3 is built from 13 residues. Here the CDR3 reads CSVVTGVNTEAFY. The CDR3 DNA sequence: TGCAGTGTTGTGACAGGGGTGAACACTGAAGCTTTCTAT.

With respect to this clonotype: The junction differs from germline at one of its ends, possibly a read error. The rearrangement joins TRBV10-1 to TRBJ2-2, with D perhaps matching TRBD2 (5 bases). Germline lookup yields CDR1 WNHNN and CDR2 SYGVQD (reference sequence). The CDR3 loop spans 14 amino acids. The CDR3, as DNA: TGCGCCAGCAGTGACTCTTGGATGATCGGGGAGCTGTATTTT. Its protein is CASSDSWMIGELYF.

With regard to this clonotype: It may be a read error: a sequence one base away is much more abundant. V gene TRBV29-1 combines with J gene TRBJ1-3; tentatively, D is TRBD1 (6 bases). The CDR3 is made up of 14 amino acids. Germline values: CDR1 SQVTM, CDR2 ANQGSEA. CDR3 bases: TGCAGCGCGGTAGGGGGAAACTCTGTAAACACCATATATTTT. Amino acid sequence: CSAVGGNSVNTIYF.

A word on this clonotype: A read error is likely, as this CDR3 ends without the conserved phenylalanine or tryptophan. CDR3 sequence: CAGRPTSGGAYEQYS. The CDR3 DNA reads as TGTGCCGGCAGACCGACTAGCGGGGGGGCCTACGAGCAGTACTCC. The chain combines TRBV7-9 with TRBJ2-7; 14 bases match TRBD2. This CDR3 comprises 15 residues. CDR1 and CDR2 (germline): SEHNR, FQNEAQ (reference sequence).

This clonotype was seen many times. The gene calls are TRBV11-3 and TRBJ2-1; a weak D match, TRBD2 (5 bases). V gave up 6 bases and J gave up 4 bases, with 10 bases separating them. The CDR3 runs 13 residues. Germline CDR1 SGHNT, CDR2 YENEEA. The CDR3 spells CASSAAEYNEQFF. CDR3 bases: TGTGCCAGCAGTGCAGCGGAATACAATGAGCAGTTCTTC.

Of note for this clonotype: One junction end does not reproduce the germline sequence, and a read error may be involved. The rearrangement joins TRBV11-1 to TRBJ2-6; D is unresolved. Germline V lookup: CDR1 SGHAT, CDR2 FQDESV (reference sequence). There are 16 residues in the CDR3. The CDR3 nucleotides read TGCGCCGGCAGCCCATTAGGTAGCTCTAGGGCCAACGTCCTGACTTTC. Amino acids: CAGSPLGSSRANVLTF. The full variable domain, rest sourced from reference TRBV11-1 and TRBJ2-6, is EAEVAQSPRYKITEKSQAVAFWCDPISGHATLYWYRQILGQGPELLVQFQDESVVDDSQLPKDRFSAERLKGVDSTLKIQPAELGDSAMYLCAGSPLGSSRANVLTFGAGSRLTVL.

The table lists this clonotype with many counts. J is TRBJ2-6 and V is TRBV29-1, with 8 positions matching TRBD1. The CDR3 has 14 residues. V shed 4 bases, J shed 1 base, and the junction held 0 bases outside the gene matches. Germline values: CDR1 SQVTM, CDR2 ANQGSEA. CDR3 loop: CSVGQGSGANVLTF. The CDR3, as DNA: TGCAGCGTTGGACAGGGGTCTGGGGCCAACGTCCTGACTTTC.

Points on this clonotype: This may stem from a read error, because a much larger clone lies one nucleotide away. The CDR3 region has the DNA TGTGCCAGCAGTTCGTTCGCTGGACACTACGAGCAGTACTTC. It specifies CASSSFAGHYEQYF. The rearrangement uses TRBV6-5 and TRBJ2-7, with D maybe TRBD1 (5 bases). Germline values: CDR1 MNHEY, CDR2 SVGAGI. V lost 4 bases and J lost 3, with 13 bases in between. The CDR3 spans 14 residues.

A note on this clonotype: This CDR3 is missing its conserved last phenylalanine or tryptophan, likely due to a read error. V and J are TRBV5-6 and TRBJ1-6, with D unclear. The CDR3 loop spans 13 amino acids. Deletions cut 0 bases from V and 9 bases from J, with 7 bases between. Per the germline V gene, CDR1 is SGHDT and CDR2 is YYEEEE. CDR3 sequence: CASSLGRASPLHY. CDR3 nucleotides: TGTGCCAGCAGCTTGGGGAGGGCTTCACCCCTCCACTAT.

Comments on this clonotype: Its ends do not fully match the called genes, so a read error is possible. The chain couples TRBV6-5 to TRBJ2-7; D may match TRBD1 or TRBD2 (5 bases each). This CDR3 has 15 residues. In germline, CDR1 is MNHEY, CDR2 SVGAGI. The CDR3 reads CARSNGGVTRYEHYF. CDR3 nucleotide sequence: TGTGCCAGAAGCAATGGGGGAGTCACTCGCTACGAGCACTACTTC.

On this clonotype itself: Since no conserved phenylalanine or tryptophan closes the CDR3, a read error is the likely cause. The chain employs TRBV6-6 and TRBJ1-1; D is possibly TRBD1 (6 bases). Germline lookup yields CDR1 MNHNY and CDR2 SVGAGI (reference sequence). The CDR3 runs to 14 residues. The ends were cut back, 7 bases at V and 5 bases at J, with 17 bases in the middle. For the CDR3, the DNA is TGTGCCAGCACCAATCGACAGGCGAAAACTGAAGCTTTCTCT. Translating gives CASTNRQAKTEAFS.

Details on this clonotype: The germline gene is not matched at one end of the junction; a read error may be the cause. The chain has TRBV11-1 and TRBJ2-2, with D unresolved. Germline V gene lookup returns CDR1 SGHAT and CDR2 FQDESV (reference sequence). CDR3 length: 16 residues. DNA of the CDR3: TGTGTCAGCAGCAAAAACCAGGTCTCTTACACCGGGGAGCTGTTTTTT. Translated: CVSSKNQVSYTGELFF.

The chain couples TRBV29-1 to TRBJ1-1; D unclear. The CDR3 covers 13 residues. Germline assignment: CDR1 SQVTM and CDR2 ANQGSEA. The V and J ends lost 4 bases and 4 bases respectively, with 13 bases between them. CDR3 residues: CSVAIGIFTEAFF. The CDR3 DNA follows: TGCAGCGTTGCTATCGGGATTTTCACTGAAGCTTTCTTT.

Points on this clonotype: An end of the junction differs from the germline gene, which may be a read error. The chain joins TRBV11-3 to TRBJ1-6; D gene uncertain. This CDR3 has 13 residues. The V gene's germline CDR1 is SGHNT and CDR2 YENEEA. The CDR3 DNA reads TGTGTCAGCAGCTTAGAGGCGAATTCACCCCTCCATTTT. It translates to CVSSLEANSPLHF.

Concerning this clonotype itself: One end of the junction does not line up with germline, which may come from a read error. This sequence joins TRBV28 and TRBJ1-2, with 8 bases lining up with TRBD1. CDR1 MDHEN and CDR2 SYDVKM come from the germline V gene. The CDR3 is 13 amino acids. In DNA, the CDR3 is TGTGTCAGCAGGGGGCAAACTGACTATGGCTACACCTTC. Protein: CVSRGQTDYGYTF.

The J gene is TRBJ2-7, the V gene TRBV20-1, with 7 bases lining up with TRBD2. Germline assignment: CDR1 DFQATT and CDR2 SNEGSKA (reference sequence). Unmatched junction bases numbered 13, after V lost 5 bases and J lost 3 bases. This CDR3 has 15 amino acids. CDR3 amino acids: CSAFLAASGFYEQYF. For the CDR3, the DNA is TGCAGTGCTTTTCTAGCGGCGAGCGGGTTCTACGAGCAGTACTTC.